The clone carrying this T cell receptor beta chain was picked up a small number of times. Its matching antigen is unknown. This clone may be a read error of a much larger clone one base away. Each library that profiled naive CD8 cells came from approximately 20,000 to 1,000,000 sorted cells with 10%, 30% or 50% RNA. With listed TCR primers and previously described methods, bulk TCR libraries were prepared. TCRdb processed the PCR reads anew with MiXCR; each CDR3 protein has one entry. Altogether approximately 40,000 distinct CDR3 sequences are present, approximately 22% being singletons, with the ten largest covering around 0.96%. This entry comes from a study of molecular identifiers for immune sequencing clone quantification. Overall study findings and caveats: Under 1% of molecules in naive cells, but over 97% of effector molecules, belonged to clones above 20 RNA copies. The sizes of highly expanded clones could be underestimated when identical TCR molecules share a barcode.

The CDR3 extends over 12 amino acids. CDR1 SGHTA and CDR2 FQGNSA come from the germline V gene. This chain connects TRBV7-2 to TRBJ2-1; no firm D call. This TCR came from a human donor in good health. Some libraries in this study had Jurkat cell RNA spiked in. The sequenced sample consisted of naive CD8+ T cells from blood, with Jurkat cell RNA spiked in. Subset here: FACS-sorted CD8+CD4-CCR7+CD45RA+ naive T cells. The CDR3 sequence: CAGSSYFNEQFF. As DNA, the CDR3 is TGTGCCGGCAGCTCGTACTTCAATGAGCAGTTCTTC.